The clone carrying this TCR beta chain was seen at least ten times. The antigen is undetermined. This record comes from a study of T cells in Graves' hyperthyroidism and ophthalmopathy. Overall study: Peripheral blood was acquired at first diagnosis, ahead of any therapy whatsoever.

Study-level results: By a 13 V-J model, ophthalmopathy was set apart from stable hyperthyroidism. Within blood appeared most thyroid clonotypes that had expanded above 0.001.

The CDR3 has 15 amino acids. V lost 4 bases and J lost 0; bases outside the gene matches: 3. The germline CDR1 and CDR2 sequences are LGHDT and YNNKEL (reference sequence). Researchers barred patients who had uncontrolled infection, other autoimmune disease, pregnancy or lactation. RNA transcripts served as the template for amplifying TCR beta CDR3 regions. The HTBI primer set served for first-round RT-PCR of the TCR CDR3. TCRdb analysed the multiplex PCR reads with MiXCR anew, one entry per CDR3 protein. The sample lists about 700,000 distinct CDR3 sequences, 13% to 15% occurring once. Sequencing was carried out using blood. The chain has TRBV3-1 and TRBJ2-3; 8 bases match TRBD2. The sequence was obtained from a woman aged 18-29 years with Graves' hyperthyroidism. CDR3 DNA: TGTGCCAGCAGCCCCTGGACTAGCAGCACAGATACGCAGTATTTT. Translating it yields CASSPWTSSTDTQYF.